This T cell receptor (beta chain) is from a study of blood T cell repertoires in COVID-19 (TCRdb year 2020). In the study overall: Samples from collaborators originated in the United States, Italy and Spain and spanned both the acute and convalescent phases of COVID-19. Samples came from the ongoing ImmuneRACE study (first 160 participants) plus 1,254 subjects from 6 global collaborators. Deeply sampled blood TCRbeta repertoires from subjects exposed to, actively infected with, or recovered from COVID-19 were included in the dataset. The repertoires were released in a freely available public database meant as a resource for research on the immune response to SARS-CoV-2. Where available, HLA class I and class II types were taken from metadata supplied by the sample provider and were not determined by assay-based typing. The prospective study material was composed of cDNA or gDNA derived from T cells, B-cell-depleted T cells, or PBMCs. Sample metadata almost always included a de-identified subject ID, COVID-19 status, age in years and sex.

Study-wide findings and limitations: The amount of clinical and demographic metadata varied by source and participant and was provided uncurated.

About this clone itself: Its antigen remains unidentified. There are no base qualities to consult, and no much larger clone falls within one base.

CDR1 and CDR2, per the germline V gene (reference sequence), are SEHNR and FQNEAQ. Including cysteine and phenylalanine, the CDR3 has 15 amino acids. Only the CDR3 portion is preserved as DNA: 45 bases, with reading frame beginning at the first base. Between the V and J ends, shortened by 5 bases and 1 base respectively, the junction contains 12 bases. The collaborating institutions used their own protocols to collect whole blood in K2EDTA tubes. For TCRbeta analysis, collaborator samples were shipped as frozen whole blood, as isolated PBMCs, or as DNA extracted from either sample type. TCRbeta CDR3 regions were amplified from genomic DNA by means of the immunoSEQ Assay, a bias-controlled multiplex PCR. In the source study's methods: The number of nucleated cells in each sample was estimated by amplification of reference gene primers within the assay. Sequence reads were collapsed and filtered to measure the absolute abundance of every unique TCRbeta CDR3 rearrangement. For each sample, productive Simpson clonality was calculated as the square root of Simpson's diversity index across productive rearrangements. Here the immuneACCESS table is served through TCRdb, limited to in-frame sequences with V and J called. Missing clones are a known gap in these copies; in checked studies unresolved V genes cover under half, and the rest lacks a known reason. V, J and clone size reflect that table, while D and trimming were determined from the DNA. The sample table lists more than 75,000 clones, 70% to 85% of them with a count of one. Of the sample, 20% to 25% falls within the top ten clones.

Sequencing was carried out using peripheral blood. The receptor's source is a man in his fifties or sixties with acute or convalescent COVID-19. The rearranged chain carries TRBV7-9 and TRBJ2-4; TRBD1 is a possible D gene, resting on 6 matching bases. The DNA reads TGTGCCAGCAGCATAAAGGGGGATGCCAAAAACATTCAGTACTTC. This codes for CASSIKGDAKNIQYF.